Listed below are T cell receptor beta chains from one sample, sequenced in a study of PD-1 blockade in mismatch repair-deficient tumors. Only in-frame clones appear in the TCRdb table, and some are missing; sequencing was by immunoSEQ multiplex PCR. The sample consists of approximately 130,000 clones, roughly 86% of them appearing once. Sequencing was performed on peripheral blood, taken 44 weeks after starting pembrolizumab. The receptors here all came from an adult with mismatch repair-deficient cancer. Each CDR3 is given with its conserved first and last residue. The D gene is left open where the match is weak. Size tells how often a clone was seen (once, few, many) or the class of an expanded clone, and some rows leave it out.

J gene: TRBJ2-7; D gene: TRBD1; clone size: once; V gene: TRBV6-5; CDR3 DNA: TGTGCCAGCAGTTCCCCGGGACAGTCCTCTGGCGAGCAGTACTTC; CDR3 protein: CASSSPGQSSGEQYF
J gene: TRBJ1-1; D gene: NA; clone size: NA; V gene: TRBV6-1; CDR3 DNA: TGTGCCAGCAGTTCGTACAGAGCAATGAACACTGAAGCTTTCTTT; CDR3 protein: CASSSYRAMNTEAFF
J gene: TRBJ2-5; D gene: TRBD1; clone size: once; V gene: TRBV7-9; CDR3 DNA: TGTGCCAGCAGCTTCCGGGACAGGGCAGAGACCCAGTACTTC; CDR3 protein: CASSFRDRAETQYF
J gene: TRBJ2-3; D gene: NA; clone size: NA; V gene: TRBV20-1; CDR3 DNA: TGCGCGCTTGAGGGGGTAGATACGCAGTATTTT; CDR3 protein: CALEGVDTQYF
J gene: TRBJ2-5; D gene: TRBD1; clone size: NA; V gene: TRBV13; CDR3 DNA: TGTGCCAGCAGTGTCAGGGGGGAGACCCAGTACTTC; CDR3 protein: CASSVRGETQYF
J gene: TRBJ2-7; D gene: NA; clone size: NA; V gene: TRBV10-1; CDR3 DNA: TGCGCCAGCAGTCCGGCCGGAGCCTACGAGCAGTACTTC; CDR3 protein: CASSPAGAYEQYF
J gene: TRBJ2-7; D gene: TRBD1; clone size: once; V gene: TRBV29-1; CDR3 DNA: TGCAGCGTCTCAGGGGGACGGACCTACGAGCAGTACTTC; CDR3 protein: CSVSGGRTYEQYF
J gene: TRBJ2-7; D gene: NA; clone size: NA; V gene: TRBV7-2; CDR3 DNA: TGTGCCAGCAGCCGGTACGGGACAATTGAGTACGAGCAGTACTTC; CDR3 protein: CASSRYGTIEYEQYF
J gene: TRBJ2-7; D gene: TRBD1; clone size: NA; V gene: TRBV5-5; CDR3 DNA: TGTGCCAGCAGCTTTACCGGGACAGGGGCGGTCGAGCAGTACTTC; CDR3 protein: CASSFTGTGAVEQYF
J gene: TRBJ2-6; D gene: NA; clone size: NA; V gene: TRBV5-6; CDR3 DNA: TGTGCCAGCAGCTTTTGGGCGGCCGGGGCCAACGTCCTGACTTTC; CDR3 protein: CASSFWAAGANVLTF
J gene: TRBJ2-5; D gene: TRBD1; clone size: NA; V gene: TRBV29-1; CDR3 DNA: TGCAGCGTTTATACAGGGGGCTGGGAGACCCAGTACTTC; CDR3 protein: CSVYTGGWETQYF
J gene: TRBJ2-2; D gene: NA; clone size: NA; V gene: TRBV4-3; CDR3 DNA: TGCGCCACAGGGGAGGCGGGAGAGACCGGGGAGCTGTTTTTT; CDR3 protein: CATGEAGETGELFF
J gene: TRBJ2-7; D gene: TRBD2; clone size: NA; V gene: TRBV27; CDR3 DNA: TGTGCCAGCAGTTGGACTAGCGGGACCCACGAGCAGTACTTC; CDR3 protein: CASSWTSGTHEQYF
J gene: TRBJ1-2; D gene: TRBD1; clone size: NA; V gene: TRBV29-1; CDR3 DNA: TGCAGCGACGGAGCCGGGACAGCGCATGGCTACACCTTC; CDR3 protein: CSDGAGTAHGYTF